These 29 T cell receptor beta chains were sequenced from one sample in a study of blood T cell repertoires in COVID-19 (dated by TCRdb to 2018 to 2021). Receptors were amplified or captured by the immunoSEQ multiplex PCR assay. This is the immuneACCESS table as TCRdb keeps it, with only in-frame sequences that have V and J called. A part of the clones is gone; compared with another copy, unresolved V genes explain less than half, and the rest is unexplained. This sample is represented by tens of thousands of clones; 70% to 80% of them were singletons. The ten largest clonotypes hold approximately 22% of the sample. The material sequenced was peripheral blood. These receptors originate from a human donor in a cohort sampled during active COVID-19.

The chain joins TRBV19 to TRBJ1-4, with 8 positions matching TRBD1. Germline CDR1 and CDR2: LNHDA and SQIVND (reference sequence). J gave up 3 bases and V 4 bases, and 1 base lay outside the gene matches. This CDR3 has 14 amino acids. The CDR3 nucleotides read TGTGCCAGTAGTACACAGGGGGCTAATGAAAAACTGTTTTTT. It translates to CASSTQGANEKLFF.

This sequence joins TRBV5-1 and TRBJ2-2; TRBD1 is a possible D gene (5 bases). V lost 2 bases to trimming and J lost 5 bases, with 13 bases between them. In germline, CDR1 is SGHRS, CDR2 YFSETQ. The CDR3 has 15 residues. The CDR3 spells CASSFMGLGTGELFF. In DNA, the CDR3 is TGCGCCAGCAGCTTTATGGGGCTTGGGACCGGGGAGCTGTTTTTT.

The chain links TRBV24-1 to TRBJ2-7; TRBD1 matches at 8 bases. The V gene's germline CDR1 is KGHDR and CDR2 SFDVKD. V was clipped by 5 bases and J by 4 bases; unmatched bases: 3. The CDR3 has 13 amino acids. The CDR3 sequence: CATSVTGGYEQYF. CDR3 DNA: TGTGCCACCAGTGTCACAGGGGGGTACGAGCAGTACTTC.

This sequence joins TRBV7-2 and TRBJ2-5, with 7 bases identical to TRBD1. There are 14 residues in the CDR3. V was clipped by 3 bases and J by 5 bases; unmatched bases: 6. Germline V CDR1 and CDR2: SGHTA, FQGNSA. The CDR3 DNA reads TGTGCCAGCAGCTTCCAGACAGGGCAGGAGACCCAGTACTTC. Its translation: CASSFQTGQETQYF.

The CDR3 DNA is TGTGCCAGCAGCTTGGGGGCCACTAGCGAGCAGTACTTC. It codes for CASSLGATSEQYF. This chain uses TRBV11-3 with TRBJ2-7, with D possibly being TRBD1 (6 bases). V was pared by 3 bases and J by 6 bases, with 12 bases between. The V gene's germline CDR1 is SGHNT and CDR2 YENEEA. The CDR3 totals 13 residues.

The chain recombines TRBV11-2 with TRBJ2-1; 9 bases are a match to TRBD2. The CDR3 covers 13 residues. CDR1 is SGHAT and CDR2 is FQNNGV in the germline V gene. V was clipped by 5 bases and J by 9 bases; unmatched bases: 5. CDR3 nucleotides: TGTGCCAGCAGCGTCGGACTAGCGTTTGAGCAGTTCTTC. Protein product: CASSVGLAFEQFF.

The CDR3 is CASSLWEGGYEQYF. The DNA for the CDR3 is TGTGCCAGCAGCTTGTGGGAGGGCGGCTACGAGCAGTACTTC. The chain links TRBV5-4 to TRBJ2-7, with TRBD2 matching 7 bases. With V trimmed by 1 base and J by 3 bases, 4 bases remained unmatched. CDR3 length: 14 amino acids. Germline values: CDR1 SGHNT, CDR2 YYREEE (reference sequence).

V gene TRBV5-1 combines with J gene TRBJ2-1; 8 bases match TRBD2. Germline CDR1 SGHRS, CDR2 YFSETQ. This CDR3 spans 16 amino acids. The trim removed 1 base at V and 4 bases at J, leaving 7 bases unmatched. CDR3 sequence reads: CASSLLLGLDYNEQFF. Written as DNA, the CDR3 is TGCGCCAGCAGCTTGTTACTGGGACTAGATTACAATGAGCAGTTCTTC.

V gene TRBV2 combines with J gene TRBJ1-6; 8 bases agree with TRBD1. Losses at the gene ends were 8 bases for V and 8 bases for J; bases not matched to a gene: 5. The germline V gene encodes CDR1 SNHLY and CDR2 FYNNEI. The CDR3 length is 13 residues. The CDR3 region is CASWGQDYSPLHF. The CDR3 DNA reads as TGTGCCAGCTGGGGACAGGATTATTCACCCCTCCACTTT.

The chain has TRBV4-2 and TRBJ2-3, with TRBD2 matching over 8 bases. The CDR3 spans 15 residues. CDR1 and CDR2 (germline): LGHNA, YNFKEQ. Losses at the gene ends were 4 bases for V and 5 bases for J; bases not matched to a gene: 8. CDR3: CASSPGLGLGDTQYF. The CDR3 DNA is TGTGCCAGCAGCCCGGGACTAGGACTCGGAGATACGCAGTATTTT.

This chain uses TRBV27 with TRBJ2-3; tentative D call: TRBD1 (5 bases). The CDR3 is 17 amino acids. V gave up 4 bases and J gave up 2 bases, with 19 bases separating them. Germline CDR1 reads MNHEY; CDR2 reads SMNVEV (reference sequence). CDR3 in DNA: TGTGCCAGCAGTTCCCGGCCGGACACAACCTCCACAGATACGCAGTATTTT. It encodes CASSSRPDTTSTDTQYF.

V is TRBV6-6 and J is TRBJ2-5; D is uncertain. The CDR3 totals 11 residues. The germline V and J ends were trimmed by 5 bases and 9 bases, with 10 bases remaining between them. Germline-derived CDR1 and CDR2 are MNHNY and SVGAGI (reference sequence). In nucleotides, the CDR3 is TGTGCCAGCAGTAACGTCGGTTCCCAGTACTTC. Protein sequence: CASSNVGSQYF.

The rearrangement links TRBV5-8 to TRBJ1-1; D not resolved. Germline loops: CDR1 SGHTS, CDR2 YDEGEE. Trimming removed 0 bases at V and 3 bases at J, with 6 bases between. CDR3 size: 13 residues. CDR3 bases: TGTGCCAGCAGCTTGGCGGAGGACACTGAAGCTTTCTTT. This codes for CASSLAEDTEAFF.

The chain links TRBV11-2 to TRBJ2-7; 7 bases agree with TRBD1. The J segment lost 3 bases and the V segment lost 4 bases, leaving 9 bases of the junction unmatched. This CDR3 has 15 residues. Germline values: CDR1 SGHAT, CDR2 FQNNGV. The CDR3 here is CASSSVRGPGYEQYF. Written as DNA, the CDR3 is TGTGCCAGCAGCTCTGTAAGGGGGCCCGGCTACGAGCAGTACTTC.

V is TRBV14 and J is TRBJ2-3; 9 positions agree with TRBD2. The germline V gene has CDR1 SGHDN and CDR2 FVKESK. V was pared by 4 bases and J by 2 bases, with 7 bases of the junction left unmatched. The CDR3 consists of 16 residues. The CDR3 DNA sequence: TGTGCCAGCAGCCTCTTAGCGGGAGCCTACACAGATACGCAGTATTTT. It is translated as CASSLLAGAYTDTQYF.

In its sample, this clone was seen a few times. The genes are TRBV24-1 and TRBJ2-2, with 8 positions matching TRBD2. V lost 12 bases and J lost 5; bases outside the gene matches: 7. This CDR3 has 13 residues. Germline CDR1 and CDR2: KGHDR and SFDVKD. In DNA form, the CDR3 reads TGTGCCGCCCGGACTAGCTTAACCGGGGAGCTGTTTTTT. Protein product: CAARTSLTGELFF.

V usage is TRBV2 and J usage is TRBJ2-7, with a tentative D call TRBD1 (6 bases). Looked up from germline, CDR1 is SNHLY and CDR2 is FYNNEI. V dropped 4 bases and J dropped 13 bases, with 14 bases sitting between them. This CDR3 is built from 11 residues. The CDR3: CASSGRDTRYF. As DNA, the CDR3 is TGTGCCAGCAGTGGCCGGGACACCCGTTACTTC.

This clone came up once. The CDR3 is CASSSSGRLGETQYF. CDR3 in DNA: TGTGCCAGCAGCTCTAGCGGGAGGCTGGGGGAGACCCAGTACTTC. The chain has TRBV12-1 and TRBJ2-5; whether TRBD2, the table's D call, matches the DNA was not checked. TRBV12-1 is a recognized pseudogene. The CDR3 has 15 amino acids.

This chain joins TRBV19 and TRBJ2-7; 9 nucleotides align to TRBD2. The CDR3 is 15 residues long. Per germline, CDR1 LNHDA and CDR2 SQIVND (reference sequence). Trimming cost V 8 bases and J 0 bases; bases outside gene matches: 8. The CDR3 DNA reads TGTGCCAGTTCGAGACTAGCGGATAACTCCTACGAGCAGTACTTC. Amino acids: CASSRLADNSYEQYF.

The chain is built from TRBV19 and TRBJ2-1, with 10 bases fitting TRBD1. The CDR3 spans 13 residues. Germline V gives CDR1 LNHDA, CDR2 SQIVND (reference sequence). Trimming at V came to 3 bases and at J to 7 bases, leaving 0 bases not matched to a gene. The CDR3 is CASSMDRGNEQFF. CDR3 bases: TGTGCCAGTAGTATGGACAGGGGGAATGAGCAGTTCTTC.

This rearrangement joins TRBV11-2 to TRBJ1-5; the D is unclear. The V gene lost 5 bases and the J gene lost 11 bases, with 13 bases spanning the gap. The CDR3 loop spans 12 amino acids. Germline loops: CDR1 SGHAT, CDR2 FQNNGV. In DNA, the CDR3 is TGTGCCAGCAGCGATCTGTCGGGGTCCCAGCATTTT. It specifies CASSDLSGSQHF. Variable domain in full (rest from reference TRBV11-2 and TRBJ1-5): EAGVAQSPRYKIIEKRQSVAFWCNPISGHATLYWYQQILGQGPKLLIQFQNNGVVDDSQLPKDRFSAERLKGVDSTLKIQPAKLEDSAVYLCASSDLSGSQHFGDGTRLSIL.

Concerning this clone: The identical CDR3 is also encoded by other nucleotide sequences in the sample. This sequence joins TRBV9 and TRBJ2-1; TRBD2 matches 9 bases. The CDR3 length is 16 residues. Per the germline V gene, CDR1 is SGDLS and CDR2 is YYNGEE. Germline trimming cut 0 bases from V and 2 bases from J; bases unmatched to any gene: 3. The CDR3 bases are TGTGCCAGCAGCGTAGACCCTAGCGGGACCTACAATGAGCAGTTCTTC. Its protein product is CASSVDPSGTYNEQFF.

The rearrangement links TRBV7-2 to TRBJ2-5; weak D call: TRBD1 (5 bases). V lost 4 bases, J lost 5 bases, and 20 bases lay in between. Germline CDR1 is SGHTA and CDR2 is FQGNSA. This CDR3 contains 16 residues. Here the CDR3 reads CASSSRRPKAGETQYF. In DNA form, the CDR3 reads TGTGCCAGCAGCTCCCGCCGGCCTAAAGCAGGGGAGACCCAGTACTTC.

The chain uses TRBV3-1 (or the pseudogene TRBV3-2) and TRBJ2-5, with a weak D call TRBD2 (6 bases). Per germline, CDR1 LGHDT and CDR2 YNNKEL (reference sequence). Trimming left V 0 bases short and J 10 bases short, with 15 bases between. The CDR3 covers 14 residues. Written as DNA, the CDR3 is TGTGCCAGCAGCCAAGACAGCTGGGGGGAAGGCCAGTACTTC. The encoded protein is CASSQDSWGEGQYF.

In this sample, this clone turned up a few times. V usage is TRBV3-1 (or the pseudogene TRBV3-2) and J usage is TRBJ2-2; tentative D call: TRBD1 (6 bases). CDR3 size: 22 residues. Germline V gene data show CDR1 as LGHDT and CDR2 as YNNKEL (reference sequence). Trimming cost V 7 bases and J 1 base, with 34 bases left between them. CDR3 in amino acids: CASTKLTISKQGWHLNTGELFF. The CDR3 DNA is TGTGCCAGCACCAAGCTTACGATTTCAAAACAGGGCTGGCACTTGAACACCGGGGAGCTGTTTTTT.

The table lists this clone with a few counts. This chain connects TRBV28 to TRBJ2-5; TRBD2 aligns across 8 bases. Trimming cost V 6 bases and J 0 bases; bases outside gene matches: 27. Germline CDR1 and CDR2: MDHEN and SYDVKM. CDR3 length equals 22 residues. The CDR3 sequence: CASRGVNRGGTLTNRYQETQYF. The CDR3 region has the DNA TGTGCCAGCAGAGGGGTAAACCGGGGGGGCACGCTAACTAACAGATACCAAGAGACCCAGTACTTC.

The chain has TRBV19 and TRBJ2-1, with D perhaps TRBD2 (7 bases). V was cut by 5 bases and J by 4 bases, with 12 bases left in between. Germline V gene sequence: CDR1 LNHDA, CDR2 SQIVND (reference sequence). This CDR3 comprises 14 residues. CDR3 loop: CASSLGGTYNEQFF. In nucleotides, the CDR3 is TGTGCCAGTAGTCTGGGAGGGACATACAATGAGCAGTTCTTC.

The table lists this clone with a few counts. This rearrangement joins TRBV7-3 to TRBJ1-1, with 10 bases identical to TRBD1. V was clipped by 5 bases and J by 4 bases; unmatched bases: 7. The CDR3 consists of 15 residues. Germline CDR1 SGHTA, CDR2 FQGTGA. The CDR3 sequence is CASSQTGGASTEAFF. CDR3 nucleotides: TGTGCCAGCAGCCAGACAGGGGGCGCGAGCACTGAAGCTTTCTTT.

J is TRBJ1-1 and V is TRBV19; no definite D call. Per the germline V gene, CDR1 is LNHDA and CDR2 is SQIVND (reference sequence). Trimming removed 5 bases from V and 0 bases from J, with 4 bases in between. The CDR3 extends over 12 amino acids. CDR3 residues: CASSPMNTEAFF. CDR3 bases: TGTGCCAGTAGTCCCATGAACACTGAAGCTTTCTTT.